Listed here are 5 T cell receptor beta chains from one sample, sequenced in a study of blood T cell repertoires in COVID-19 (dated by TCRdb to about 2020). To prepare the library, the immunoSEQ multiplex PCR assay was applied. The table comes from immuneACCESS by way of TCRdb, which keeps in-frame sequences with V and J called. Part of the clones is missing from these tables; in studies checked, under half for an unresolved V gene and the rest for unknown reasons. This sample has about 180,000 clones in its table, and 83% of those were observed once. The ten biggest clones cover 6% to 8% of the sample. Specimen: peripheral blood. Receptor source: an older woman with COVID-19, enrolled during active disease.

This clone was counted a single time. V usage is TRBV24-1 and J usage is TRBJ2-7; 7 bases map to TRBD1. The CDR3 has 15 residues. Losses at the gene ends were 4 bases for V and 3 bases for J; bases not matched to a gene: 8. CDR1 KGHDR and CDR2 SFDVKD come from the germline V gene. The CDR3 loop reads CATSESKQGDYEQYF. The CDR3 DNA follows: TGTGCCACCAGTGAATCGAAGCAGGGGGACTACGAGCAGTACTTC.

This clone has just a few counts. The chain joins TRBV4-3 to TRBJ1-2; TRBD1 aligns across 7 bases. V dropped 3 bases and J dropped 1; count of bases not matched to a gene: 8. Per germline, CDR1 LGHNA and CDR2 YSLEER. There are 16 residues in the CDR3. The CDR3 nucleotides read TGCGCCAGCAGCCAGAGAGGGACAGCCCTTAACTATGGCTACACCTTC. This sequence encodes CASSQRGTALNYGYTF.

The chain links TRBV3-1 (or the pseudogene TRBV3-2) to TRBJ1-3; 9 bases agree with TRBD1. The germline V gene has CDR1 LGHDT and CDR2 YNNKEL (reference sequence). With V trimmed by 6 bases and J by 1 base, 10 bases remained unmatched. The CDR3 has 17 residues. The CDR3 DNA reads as TGTGCCAGCAGGCCAACTATCGGGACAGGGTCTGGAAACACCATATATTTT. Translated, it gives CASRPTIGTGSGNTIYF.

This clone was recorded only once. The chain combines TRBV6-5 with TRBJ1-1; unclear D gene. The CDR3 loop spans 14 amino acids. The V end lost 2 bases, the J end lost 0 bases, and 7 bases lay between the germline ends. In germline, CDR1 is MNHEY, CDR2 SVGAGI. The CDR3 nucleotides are TGTGCCAGCAGTTACGGCACAATGAACACTGAAGCTTTCTTT. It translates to CASSYGTMNTEAFF.

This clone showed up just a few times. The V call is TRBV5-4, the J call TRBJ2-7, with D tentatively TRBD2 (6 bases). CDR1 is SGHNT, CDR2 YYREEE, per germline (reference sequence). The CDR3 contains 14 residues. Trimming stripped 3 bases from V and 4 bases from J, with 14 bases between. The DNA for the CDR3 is TGTGCCAGCAGCTCCGCCGGGGGTAGATACGAGCAGTACTTC. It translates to CASSSAGGRYEQYF.